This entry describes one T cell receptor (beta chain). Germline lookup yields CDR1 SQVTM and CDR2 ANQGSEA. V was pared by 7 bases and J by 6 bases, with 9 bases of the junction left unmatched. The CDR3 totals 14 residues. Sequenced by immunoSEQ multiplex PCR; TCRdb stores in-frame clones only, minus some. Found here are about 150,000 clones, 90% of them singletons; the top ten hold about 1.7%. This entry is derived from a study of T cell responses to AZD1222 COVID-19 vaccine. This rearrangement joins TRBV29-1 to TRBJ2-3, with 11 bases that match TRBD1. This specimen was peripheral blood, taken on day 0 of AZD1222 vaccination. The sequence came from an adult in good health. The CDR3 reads CSAEGQGAADTQYF. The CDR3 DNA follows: TGCAGCGCCGAAGGACAGGGGGCCGCGGATACGCAGTATTTT.